This T cell receptor (beta chain) was found in a study of blood T cell repertoires in COVID-19. Study as a whole: Acute-phase and convalescent COVID-19 samples originated in the United States, Italy and Spain. The analysed material was cDNA or gDNA that came from T cells, B-cell-depleted T cells, or PBMCs.

CDR3 length: 16 residues. Germline loops: CDR1 MDHEN, CDR2 SYDVKM. V lost 1 base to trimming and J lost 4 bases, with 16 bases between them. As handled by the study authors: Amplification of reference gene primers was used by the study to estimate nucleated cell counts. The table came from immunoSEQ multiplex PCR; TCRdb's copy has only in-frame clones and leaves some out. The DNA gave D and trimming, while V, J and clone size come from that table. The sample holds around 140,000 clones, approximately 88% seen once. The receptor was isolated from a woman in her fifties or sixties with acute or convalescent COVID-19. The specimen sequenced was peripheral blood. The genes are TRBV28 and TRBJ2-5; TRBD1 is a possible D gene (7 bases). Here the CDR3 reads CASSLYLGTAGETQYF. For the CDR3, the DNA is TGTGCCAGCAGTTTATACCTCGGGACAGCGGGAGAGACCCAGTACTTC.